The subject of this entry is one T cell receptor beta chain. These data come from a study of blood T cell repertoires in COVID-19. Study context: Both acute and convalescent COVID-19 samples were obtained from the United States, Italy and Spain. T cells, B-cell-depleted T cells, or PBMCs supplied cDNA or gDNA.

The J segment lost 8 bases and the V segment lost 6 bases, leaving 8 bases of the junction unmatched. The germline V gene has CDR1 MNHEY and CDR2 SVGAGI. The length of the CDR3 is 13 residues. In the authors' methods: Counts of nucleated cells, estimated from reference gene primer amplification, were obtained. The table came from immunoSEQ multiplex PCR; TCRdb's copy has only in-frame clones and leaves some out. V, J and clone size are those of that table, while D and trimming were read from the DNA. The sample holds about 150,000 clones; 80% are singletons and the top ten take 0.5% to 0.65%. This sequence joins TRBV6-5 and TRBJ1-1; 8 nucleotides match TRBD1. Sequencing input: peripheral blood. The TCR sequence derives from a man aged 55 to 70 with acute or convalescent COVID-19. The DNA of the CDR3 is TGTGCCAGCAGCCCCGGGACAGGAGGAGAAGCTTTCTTT. This translates into CASSPGTGGEAFF.